The TCR beta chain under discussion was sequenced for a study of post-analysis software for immune sequencing data. Study-wide findings and caveats: In patients, TRBV5-6, TRBV5-1 and TRBV20-1 belonged to roughly 5 TRBV segments found more frequently than in controls.

cDNA libraries for TCR beta contained unique molecular identifiers. Around 500,000 cDNA molecules were obtained per 1 to 10 million input T cells. From the PCR reads, TCRdb called clonotypes with MiXCR, one entry per CDR3 protein. Of roughly 800,000 distinct CDR3 sequences listed, roughly 50% were seen once; the top ten hold approximately 4.5%. CDR1 is DFQATT, CDR2 SNEGSKA, per germline (reference sequence). The CDR3 contains 16 residues. Trimming removed 6 bases from V and 7 bases from J; junction bases left unmatched: 17. This clonotype came up a few times. As yet, its antigen is unknown. The sequence was collected from a girl aged 10-17 years with multiple sclerosis. Sequences were obtained from blood. The V and J genes are TRBV20-1 and TRBJ2-4, with TRBD2 matching over 8 bases. Here the CDR3 DNA reads TGCAGTGCCAGGTCCCCGGGAGGGCCTGAGGGGAACATTCAGTACTTC. Translating gives CSARSPGGPEGNIQYF.